One and the same sample provided the 28 T cell receptor beta chains below, sequenced in a study of shared clonotypes between healthy human individuals. The protocol was immunoSEQ multiplex PCR, while the TCRdb copy is restricted to in-frame clones and leaves out a portion. Among about 980,000 clones listed, approximately 76% were seen once. Sequenced sample: memory CD4+ T cells sorted from blood. Noted subset: CD45RA-negative fraction. The receptor source for this set is a man aged 18 to 30 in good health.

The chain is built from TRBV11-2 and TRBJ1-2; TRBD1 is a possible D gene (6 bases). V was clipped by 5 bases and J by 4 bases, with 14 bases between them. The CDR3 is made up of 14 amino acids. Germline loops: CDR1 SGHAT, CDR2 FQNNGV. The CDR3: CASSAHRVPYGYTF. The CDR3 nucleotides read TGTGCCAGCAGCGCACACAGGGTTCCCTATGGCTACACCTTC. The full variable domain, its missing parts supplied by reference TRBV11-2 and TRBJ1-2, is EAGVAQSPRYKIIEKRQSVAFWCNPISGHATLYWYQQILGQGPKLLIQFQNNGVVDDSQLPKDRFSAERLKGVDSTLKIQPAKLEDSAVYLCASSAHRVPYGYTFGSGTRLTVV.

This clone appeared a few times. In DNA form, the CDR3 reads TGTGCCAGCAGCGCAAATAGGACAGGGGGCTCGAGACAGCCCCAGCATTTT. This codes for CASSANRTGGSRQPQHF. The gene calls are TRBV7-2 and TRBJ1-5; 11 nucleotides agree with TRBD1. The CDR3 is 17 residues long. Germline lookup yields CDR1 SGHTA and CDR2 FQGNSA. Unmatched junction bases numbered 13, after V lost 5 bases and J lost 7 bases.

In its sample, this clone was seen many times. The rearrangement joins TRBV30 to TRBJ2-5, with 7 bases matching TRBD2. This CDR3 has 13 amino acids. Germline-derived CDR1 and CDR2 are GTSNPN and SVGIG (reference sequence). After removal of 5 bases from V and 5 bases from J, the junction contained 8 bases not matched to a gene. CDR3 region: CAWEAGFEETQYF. CDR3 nucleotide sequence: TGTGCCTGGGAAGCGGGGTTTGAGGAGACCCAGTACTTC.

The rearrangement uses TRBV7-9 and TRBJ1-1; D is undetermined. The ends were cut back, 1 base at V and 3 bases at J, with 9 bases in the middle. The CDR3 contains 14 residues. Germline V gene sequence: CDR1 SEHNR, CDR2 FQNEAQ (reference sequence). The CDR3, as DNA: TGTGCCAGCAGCTTAGTGGGCGGGGACACTGAAGCTTTCTTT. This gives the protein CASSLVGGDTEAFF.

The chain has TRBV2 and TRBJ2-5; D remains ambiguous. Germline CDR1 and CDR2: SNHLY and FYNNEI. This CDR3 spans 12 amino acids. Trimming cost V 6 bases and J 5 bases, with 10 bases left between them. The CDR3 region is CASRFAGETQYF. For the CDR3, the DNA is TGTGCCAGCAGATTTGCCGGGGAGACCCAGTACTTC.

The rearrangement uses TRBV10-3 and TRBJ2-3, with a weak D call TRBD1 (5 bases). Trimming took 10 bases from V and 2 from J, leaving 10 bases between them. The length of the CDR3 is 12 residues. Germline V gene lookup returns CDR1 ENHRY and CDR2 SYGVKD. CDR3 protein: CATGQFTDTQYF. The CDR3 bases are TGTGCCACCGGACAATTCACAGATACGCAGTATTTT.

About this clone itself: Other DNA sequences in the same sample also yield this CDR3. The rearrangement uses TRBV28 and TRBJ2-1, with 11 bases aligning to TRBD2. CDR1 is MDHEN, CDR2 SYDVKM, per germline. J gave up 9 bases and V 5 bases, and 9 bases lay outside the gene matches. CDR3 length: 15 amino acids. CDR3: CASSLVAGGVIEQFF. The CDR3 DNA reads as TGTGCCAGCAGTCTCGTAGCGGGGGGGGTTATTGAGCAGTTCTTC.

The gene calls are TRBV15 and TRBJ2-7; D unresolved. Per the germline V gene, CDR1 is LNHNV and CDR2 is YYDKDF (reference sequence). Trimming stripped 0 bases from V and 2 bases from J, with 8 bases between. CDR3 size: 14 residues. Here the CDR3 DNA reads TGTGCCACCAGCAGAGAATACCGAGCCTACGAGCAGTACTTC. Encoded protein: CATSREYRAYEQYF.

The rearrangement uses TRBV7-6 and TRBJ2-1; no firm D call. Germline-derived CDR1 and CDR2 are SGHVS and FNYEAQ. The CDR3 has 11 residues. V lost 3 bases to trimming and J lost 9 bases, with 6 bases between them. The CDR3: CASSFEREQFF. The CDR3 DNA reads TGTGCCAGCAGCTTTGAACGTGAGCAGTTCTTC. Drawing the rest from reference TRBV7-6 and TRBJ2-1, the complete variable domain is GAGVSQSPRYKVTKRGQDVALRCDPISGHVSLYWYRQALGQGPEFLTYFNYEAQQDKSGLPNDRFSAERPEGSISTLTIQRTEQRDSAMYRCASSFEREQFFGPGTRLTVL.

This chain uses TRBV5-6 with TRBJ1-5; D is unclear. The CDR3 is 12 amino acids. Deletions cut 4 bases from V and 6 bases from J, with 8 bases between. The germline CDR1 and CDR2 sequences are SGHDT and YYEEEE. The CDR3: CASSTLGQPQHF. CDR3 in DNA: TGTGCCAGCAGCACTCTGGGTCAGCCCCAGCATTTT.

This clone was counted once. The V and J genes are TRBV19 and TRBJ1-4; a weak D match, TRBD1 (6 bases). The germline gives CDR1 LNHDA, CDR2 SQIVND (reference sequence). Trimming cost V 5 bases and J 8 bases, with 24 bases left between them. The CDR3 extends over 17 amino acids. Here the CDR3 DNA reads TGTGCCAGTAGTGGGGGCCTCGGAGTCTCCCTCCGGGAAAAACTGTTTTTT. It codes for CASSGGLGVSLREKLFF.

In the case of this clone: Different DNA sequences within this sample yield the same CDR3. The chain employs TRBV9 and TRBJ1-5, with D perhaps TRBD1 (6 bases). Trimming removed 0 bases from V and 4 bases from J, with 11 bases in between. Per the germline V gene, CDR1 is SGDLS and CDR2 is YYNGEE. The CDR3 has 15 residues. The CDR3 DNA is TGTGCCAGCAGCGTAGCTGGGGGGGCAAATCAGCCCCAGCATTTT. Translating it yields CASSVAGGANQPQHF. Using reference TRBV9 and TRBJ1-5 for the parts outside the CDR3, the full variable domain is DSGVTQTPKHLITATGQRVTLRCSPRSGDLSVYWYQQSLDQGLQFLIQYYNGEERAKGNILERFSAQQFPDLHSELNLSSLELGDSALYFCASSVAGGANQPQHFGDGTRLSIL.

This clone was observed a handful of times. The V call is TRBV19, the J call TRBJ2-3, with 9 positions matching TRBD2. Germline trimming cut 1 base from V and 2 bases from J; bases unmatched to any gene: 7. In germline, CDR1 is LNHDA, CDR2 SQIVND (reference sequence). The CDR3 covers 17 residues. This chain's CDR3 is CASSIGMGGRDTDTQYF. CDR3 nucleotides: TGTGCCAGTAGTATAGGAATGGGCGGGAGGGACACAGATACGCAGTATTTT.

The chain recombines TRBV6-5 with TRBJ2-2; D call uncertain. Germline values: CDR1 MNHEY, CDR2 SVGAGI. Trimming stripped 7 bases from V and 4 bases from J, with 4 bases between. The CDR3 has 11 amino acids. CDR3 residues: CASTTTGELFF. Here the CDR3 DNA reads TGTGCCAGCACGACCACCGGGGAGCTGTTTTTT.

A few counts support this clone. The chain joins TRBV25-1 to TRBJ1-1; D may be TRBD1 (5 bases). The germline CDR1 and CDR2 sequences are MGHDK and SYGVNS. V dropped 6 bases and J dropped 4 bases, with 18 bases sitting between them. This CDR3 is 15 amino acids long. The CDR3 protein is CASRPDGAGGTEAFF. The CDR3 DNA reads TGTGCCAGCAGACCCGACGGAGCCGGGGGCACTGAAGCTTTCTTT.

J is TRBJ2-1 and V is TRBV11-2, with 10 nucleotides matching TRBD1. The CDR3 runs 15 residues. V trimming: 3 bases; J trimming: 2 bases; junction bases outside the gene matches: 1. Germline V CDR1 and CDR2: SGHAT, FQNNGV. The CDR3 loop is CASSLGQGPYNEQFF. In DNA, the CDR3 is TGTGCCAGCAGCTTGGGACAGGGGCCCTACAATGAGCAGTTCTTC. The variable domain in full, with the rest retrieved from reference TRBV11-2 and TRBJ2-1, is EAGVAQSPRYKIIEKRQSVAFWCNPISGHATLYWYQQILGQGPKLLIQFQNNGVVDDSQLPKDRFSAERLKGVDSTLKIQPAKLEDSAVYLCASSLGQGPYNEQFFGPGTRLTVL.

On this clone itself: This sequence may be a read error, since a much larger clone differs from it by one base. The chain employs TRBV6-1 and TRBJ2-2; no reliable D call. Germline V lookup: CDR1 MNHNS, CDR2 SASEGT. This CDR3 is 13 amino acids long. V was trimmed by 4 bases and J by 1 base, leaving 4 bases between them. CDR3 in amino acids: CASSGQNTGELFF. In nucleotides, the CDR3 is TGTGCCAGCAGTGGGCAGAACACCGGGGAGCTGTTTTTT.

On this clone itself: One end of the junction varies from germline; a read error may be responsible. The chain employs TRBV30 and TRBJ2-5, with TRBD2 matching over 9 bases. CDR1 GTSNPN and CDR2 SVGIG come from the germline V gene (reference sequence). The CDR3 runs 15 residues. The CDR3 spells CARSFAGGAQETQYF. The CDR3 region has the DNA TGTGCCCGGAGCTTTGCGGGAGGGGCCCAAGAGACCCAGTACTTC.

The chain employs TRBV7-9 and TRBJ1-1; tentatively, D is TRBD1 (6 bases). Trimming took off 0 bases at V and 2 bases at J, with 10 bases between the two ends. The germline gives CDR1 SEHNR, CDR2 FQNEAQ (reference sequence). The length of the CDR3 is 15 residues. CDR3 nucleotides: TGTGCCAGCAGCTTAGCAGGGGGGGTTAACACTGAAGCTTTCTTT. The encoded protein is CASSLAGGVNTEAFF.

This chain joins TRBV14 and TRBJ2-1, with TRBD2 matching 9 bases. The V segment lost 4 bases and the J segment 6 bases; nucleotides outside the gene matches: 10. This CDR3 spans 16 amino acids. Germline V lookup: CDR1 SGHDN, CDR2 FVKESK. The CDR3 reads CASSPRASGGFNEQFF. The DNA for the CDR3 is TGTGCCAGCAGCCCAAGAGCCAGCGGGGGGTTCAATGAGCAGTTCTTC.

V usage is TRBV5-8 and J usage is TRBJ1-6; perhaps TRBD1 as D (5 bases). Germline CDR1 SGHTS, CDR2 YDEGEE. V lost 4 bases, J lost 11 bases, and 16 bases lay in between. The CDR3 is 14 residues long. CDR3 sequence reads: CASSARGDVTPLHF. For the CDR3, the DNA is TGTGCCAGCAGCGCCCGGGGGGATGTGACACCCCTCCACTTT.

The V gene is TRBV11-3, the J gene TRBJ2-5; a possible D gene is TRBD2 (5 bases). Trimming removed 1 base from V and 5 bases from J, with 17 bases in between. The CDR3 has 16 amino acids. Germline V lookup: CDR1 SGHNT, CDR2 YENEEA. CDR3 protein: CASSLGSWASGETQYF. The CDR3 region has the DNA TGTGCCAGCAGCTTAGGTTCCTGGGCTTCGGGGGAGACCCAGTACTTC. Filled out from reference TRBV11-3 and TRBJ2-5, the complete variable domain reads EAGVVQSPRYKIIEKKQPVAFWCNPISGHNTLYWYLQNLGQGPELLIRYENEEAVDDSQLPKDRFSAERLKGVDSTLKIQPAELGDSAVYLCASSLGSWASGETQYFGPGTRLLVL.

The chain carries TRBV9 and TRBJ1-1; tentatively, D is TRBD1 (6 bases). Deletions cut 3 bases from V and 1 base from J, with 10 bases between. In germline, CDR1 is SGDLS, CDR2 YYNGEE. The CDR3 consists of 14 residues. The CDR3 loop is CASSAQGRNTEAFF. The CDR3 DNA sequence: TGTGCCAGCAGCGCCCAGGGGCGGAACACTGAAGCTTTCTTT.

This chain joins TRBV6-8 and TRBJ2-3; no firm D call. Deletions cut 8 bases from V and 0 bases from J, with 9 bases between. The CDR3 runs to 13 residues. Looked up from germline, CDR1 is MNHGY and CDR2 is SAAAGT. CDR3 sequence: CASPNRSTDTQYF. CDR3 sequence (DNA): TGTGCCAGCCCCAACCGTAGCACAGATACGCAGTATTTT.

The chain recombines TRBV18 with TRBJ1-2; 9 bases match TRBD1. Germline lookup yields CDR1 KGHSH and CDR2 LQKENI. The trim removed 2 bases at V and 3 bases at J, leaving 1 base unmatched. The CDR3 length is 14 residues. The CDR3 loop reads CASSPGTGYYGYTF. The CDR3 bases are TGTGCCAGCTCACCAGGGACAGGGTACTATGGCTACACCTTC.

The rearrangement joins TRBV6-1 to TRBJ1-1; 8 positions match TRBD1. The germline gives CDR1 MNHNS, CDR2 SASEGT. There are 15 residues in the CDR3. V dropped 5 bases and J dropped 0; count of bases not matched to a gene: 5. CDR3 amino acids: CASSRDRGMNTEAFF. CDR3 in DNA: TGTGCCAGCAGTAGAGACAGGGGAATGAACACTGAAGCTTTCTTT.

Remarks on this clone: The junction and the germline gene differ at one end; a read error may be behind it. J is TRBJ2-7 and V is TRBV7-2; 7 nucleotides match TRBD2. CDR3 length: 15 residues. Germline V lookup: CDR1 SGHTA, CDR2 FQGNSA. CDR3 loop: CATSPGGGTTYEQYF. CDR3 coding DNA: TGTGCCACCAGCCCCGGCGGGGGTACGACCTACGAGCAGTACTTC.

Concerning this clone: In the same sample, other DNA sequences code for this CDR3. V is TRBV5-1 and J is TRBJ2-2; no reliable D call. The CDR3 contains 15 residues. The V and J ends lost 0 bases and 2 bases respectively, with 8 bases between them. Looked up from germline, CDR1 is SGHRS and CDR2 is YFSETQ. CDR3 DNA sequence: TGCGCCAGCAGCTTGGTGACACCTAACACCGGGGAGCTGTTTTTT. It yields the protein CASSLVTPNTGELFF.